The clone carrying this TCR beta chain was counted a few times. These data belong to a study of memory CD4+ T cells and cytomegalovirus serostatus. Assay used: immunoSEQ multiplex PCR; TCRdb lists only in-frame clones, some missing. The sample includes around 40,000 clones, around 79% of them seen just once. V dropped 0 bases and J dropped 8 bases, with 7 bases sitting between them. The CDR3 length is 12 residues. The germline CDR1 and CDR2 sequences are SQVTM and ANQGSEA. The sort gate was single viable CD3+CD4+CD8-CD45RO+ cells for memory CD4+ T cells. This TCR was sampled from an adult in good health and CMV-seronegative. The chain carries TRBV29-1 and TRBJ2-2, with D unresolved. What was sequenced was memory CD4+ T cells from blood. For the CDR3, the DNA is TGCAGCGTTGAAGATCAGAAGGGGGAGCTGTTTTTT. Translated, it gives CSVEDQKGELFF.